This T cell receptor (beta chain) was profiled in a study of graft-versus-host responses after intestinal transplantation. Overall study: Multivisceral, liver-intestinal, or isolated intestinal transplants were performed in recipients. Recipients were all induced with anti-thymocyte globulin, then given tacrolimus and steroids for about three years.

Study-wide points: Recipient marrow contained GvH clones, some of which appeared first in ileum or blood. Levels of circulating GvH clones at their peak were associated with early post-transplant HvG declines.

TCRdb's copy holds only in-frame clones and misses some; the assay was immunoSEQ multiplex PCR. This sample has fewer than 95,000 clones, with approximately 90% found just once. In regard to this clone: Its target is unknown.

CDR1 is SGHDT and CDR2 is YYEEEE in the germline V gene. CDR3 length equals 15 residues. V dropped 0 bases and J dropped 2; count of bases not matched to a gene: 3. The V call is TRBV5-6, the J call TRBJ2-7; TRBD1 agrees at 9 bases. The source was unstimulated CD8+ T cells sorted from spleen or lymph node cells, collected before transplant. This TCR came from a human donor who was the organ donor for an intestinal transplant. CDR3 sequence reads: CASSLGDRVAYEQYF. The CDR3 DNA follows: TGTGCCAGCAGCTTGGGGGACAGGGTAGCCTACGAGCAGTACTTC.